Each of the 2 T cell receptor beta chains below was sequenced from the same sample in a study of beta chain features in type 1 diabetes. Of the isolated RNA, all was reverse transcribed, and so the sequenced material was expressed TCRB transcripts. Data came from immunoSEQ multiplex PCR; TCRdb stores just in-frame clones and leaves some out. The repertoire holds 300,000 to 350,000 clones, with 8% as singletons. Sequenced material: central memory CD4+ T cells from blood. The receptors here all came from a woman between 18 and 30 years old in good health.

The chain combines TRBV28 with TRBJ2-7; 7 bases fit TRBD1. The CDR3 contains 12 residues. With V trimmed by 2 bases and J by 5 bases, 0 bases remained unmatched. Germline CDR1 and CDR2: MDHEN and SYDVKM. The DNA of the CDR3 is TGTGCCAGCAGTTTAGGACAGGACGAGCAGTACTTC. This sequence encodes CASSLGQDEQYF.

The V call is TRBV7-9, the J call TRBJ1-4, with D unclear. This CDR3 has 14 residues. V was cut by 5 bases and J by 5 bases, with 12 bases left in between. The germline V gene has CDR1 SEHNR and CDR2 FQNEAQ (reference sequence). The CDR3 protein is CASSPGRENEKLFF. CDR3 nucleotides: TGTGCCAGCAGCCCTGGTAGGGAGAATGAAAAACTGTTTTTT.